This TCR beta chain came from a study of beta chain features in type 1 diabetes. Sequencing targeted expressed TCRB transcripts, as all isolated RNA had been reverse transcribed. The method was immunoSEQ multiplex PCR; TCRdb's version includes in-frame clones alone and lacks a portion of them. The sample lists under 300,000 clones, 25% to 30% occurring once. The trim removed 5 bases at V and 2 bases at J, leaving 19 bases unmatched. The CDR3 totals 19 residues. Germline assignment: CDR1 MDHEN and CDR2 SYDVKM. Points from the study as a whole: Short templates might get an advantage during PCR, and this would be equal in patients and controls.

This clone was recorded a few times. Its antigen is unknown. The V call is TRBV28, the J call TRBJ2-5, with 8 bases aligning to TRBD1. This TCR came from a man aged 30-40 years in good health. Sequencing was done on a sample of central memory CD4+ T cells from blood. This CDR3 is CASSPSADRGRAIQETQYF. CDR3 coding DNA: TGTGCCAGCAGTCCCTCAGCCGACAGGGGACGGGCAATACAAGAGACCCAGTACTTC.